These 31 T cell receptor beta chains were sequenced from one sample in a study of shared clonotypes between healthy human individuals. This table comes from immunoSEQ multiplex PCR, and its TCRdb copy is limited to in-frame clones, with some not included. The sample has about half a million clones, 79% seen once. Sequenced: PBMCs. The origin of the receptors is a woman in her forties in good health. Some clones in this sample may be carry-over from other donors' samples.

The V and J genes are TRBV29-1 and TRBJ2-7; 9 nucleotides align to TRBD1. V dropped 6 bases and J dropped 4; count of bases not matched to a gene: 7. Germline CDR1 SQVTM, CDR2 ANQGSEA. CDR3 length: 13 amino acids. The CDR3 nucleotides read TGCAGCGTCACGGGGACAGGGCCTTACGAGCAGTACTTC. Encoded protein: CSVTGTGPYEQYF.

The chain employs TRBV5-6 and TRBJ2-2; 10 bases fit TRBD2. This CDR3 has 16 amino acids. Germline trimming cut 2 bases from V and 2 bases from J; bases unmatched to any gene: 3. CDR1 is SGHDT and CDR2 is YYEEEE in the germline V gene. The CDR3 DNA follows: TGTGCCAGCAGCTTAGGACTAGCGGTTAACACCGGGGAGCTGTTTTTT. This translates into CASSLGLAVNTGELFF.

A word on this clone: The likely explanation is a read error, given a far larger clone one base away. Distinct nucleotide sequences in the sample also encode this CDR3. V is TRBV5-1 and J is TRBJ2-3, with a tentative D call TRBD2 (6 bases). The length of the CDR3 is 14 residues. Trimming took off 4 bases at V and 6 bases at J, with 15 bases between the two ends. Germline V gene sequence: CDR1 SGHRS, CDR2 YFSETQ. CDR3 DNA: TGCGCCAGCAGCGCAGCTAGCGTCGGGGATACGCAGTATTTT. It is translated as CASSAASVGDTQYF.

This clone was found once. This chain uses TRBV7-3 with TRBJ2-1; 10 positions agree with TRBD1. Germline V gene sequence: CDR1 SGHTA, CDR2 FQGTGA. The junction had 11 bases not matched to a gene; V was cut back by 5 bases and J by 7 bases. CDR3 length: 16 residues. The CDR3 loop is CASSPPGGTGVNEQFF. The CDR3 coding sequence is TGTGCCAGCAGCCCCCCCGGCGGGACAGGGGTTAATGAGCAGTTCTTC.

The CDR3 sequence: CASRLVARDPNTGELFF. CDR3 sequence (DNA): TGTGCAAGTCGCTTAGTGGCGAGGGATCCGAACACCGGGGAGCTGTTTTTT. The V gene is TRBV12-2, the J gene TRBJ2-2; the D call TRBD2 from the table was never checked on the DNA. TRBV12-2 is a known pseudogene. CDR3 length: 17 amino acids.

The V call is TRBV7-2, the J call TRBJ2-7; 9 bases are a match to TRBD1. V lost 5 bases, J lost 6 bases, and 8 bases stayed unmatched. CDR3 size: 14 residues. Germline CDR1 SGHTA, CDR2 FQGNSA. Written as DNA, the CDR3 is TGTGCCAGCAGCCTCAGGACAGGGGACGGCGAGCAGTACTTC. This gives the protein CASSLRTGDGEQYF.

The genes are TRBV7-6 and TRBJ2-7, with TRBD2 matching over 9 bases. Trimming took 5 bases from V and 4 from J; bases not matched to a gene: 9. Germline V gives CDR1 SGHVS, CDR2 FNYEAQ. The CDR3 runs to 15 residues. The CDR3 bases are TGTGCCAGCAGCGTCGGTAGCGGGAGATGGTACGAGCAGTACTTC. Amino acid sequence: CASSVGSGRWYEQYF.

The chain is built from TRBV7-7 and TRBJ2-1, with 7 nucleotides matching TRBD1. The CDR3 has 14 amino acids. Trimming cost V 3 bases and J 9 bases; bases outside gene matches: 8. CDR1 and CDR2 from the germline V gene are SSHAT and FNYEAQ (reference sequence). The CDR3 bases are TGTGCCAGCAGCTTTGGTCAGGGGGAGAGTGAGCAGTTCTTC. This translates into CASSFGQGESEQFF.

This chain uses TRBV5-4 with TRBJ1-1; a weak D match, TRBD1 (5 bases). Between the trimmed V and J ends, which lost 0 bases and 4 bases, there was a span of 10 bases. Germline CDR1 and CDR2: SGHNT and YYREEE (reference sequence). There are 14 residues in the CDR3. This chain's CDR3 is CASSLEVRVTEAFF. Written as DNA, the CDR3 is TGTGCCAGCAGCTTGGAGGTCAGGGTCACTGAAGCTTTCTTT.

V gene TRBV7-8 combines with J gene TRBJ2-4; D gene unclear. The CDR3 covers 16 residues. Germline loops: CDR1 SGHVS, CDR2 FQNEAQ. The V and J ends lost 2 bases and 0 bases respectively, with 11 bases between them. The CDR3 loop reads CASSLSRWEAKNIQYF. CDR3 DNA: TGTGCCAGCAGCTTATCGCGTTGGGAAGCCAAAAACATTCAGTACTTC.

The genes are TRBV6-1 and TRBJ2-3; 12 nucleotides align to TRBD1. Trimming took 6 bases from V and 4 from J; bases not matched to a gene: 5. Germline lookup yields CDR1 MNHNS and CDR2 SASEGT. CDR3 size: 15 residues. Here the CDR3 reads CASRRDRGPSDTQYF. The CDR3 DNA is TGTGCCAGCAGACGGGACAGGGGGCCGTCAGATACGCAGTATTTT.

This chain links TRBV19 with TRBJ1-4, with 8 nucleotides matching TRBD1. The CDR3 covers 16 residues. The V segment lost 6 bases and the J segment 6 bases; nucleotides outside the gene matches: 12. From germline, CDR1 is LNHDA and CDR2 SQIVND (reference sequence). Here the CDR3 DNA reads TGTGCCAGTAGCCCTACAGGGGGAGGACCGGATGAAAAACTGTTTTTT. This translates into CASSPTGGGPDEKLFF.

The genes are TRBV7-9 and TRBJ1-2; D is unclear. The CDR3 runs 13 residues. Germline loops: CDR1 SEHNR, CDR2 FQNEAQ (reference sequence). Trimming removed 3 bases from V and 4 bases from J, with 9 bases in between. The CDR3 DNA reads TGTGCCAGCAGCTTTCCGGCCAGCTATGGCTACACCTTC. It translates to CASSFPASYGYTF.

This clone was detected a few times. The chain has TRBV28 and TRBJ2-7; TRBD1 matches 10 bases. The V gene end was trimmed by 11 bases and the J gene end by 6 bases; junction bases not matched to a gene: 13. This CDR3 is 14 amino acids long. Germline V gene sequence: CDR1 MDHEN, CDR2 SYDVKM. CDR3 nucleotides: TGTGCCGCCCGGGCGACAGGGGGCTCCCGCGAGCAGTACTTC. This translates into CAARATGGSREQYF.

There are a few counts of this clone. In DNA, the CDR3 is TGTGCCAGTAGTAGCTTGTGGGGGGGGACGAACACTGAAGCTTTCTTT. Residues: CASSSLWGGTNTEAFF. The genes are TRBV19 and TRBJ1-1, with D tentatively TRBD1 (5 bases). V shed 4 bases and J shed 1 base, with 16 bases lying between them. Germline V gives CDR1 LNHDA, CDR2 SQIVND (reference sequence). The CDR3 has 16 residues.

This clone was recorded once. V gene TRBV7-9 combines with J gene TRBJ2-5; possibly TRBD1 for D (6 bases). This CDR3 has 14 residues. Germline V gives CDR1 SEHNR, CDR2 FQNEAQ (reference sequence). Between the trimmed V and J ends, which lost 3 bases and 4 bases, there was a span of 12 bases. Here the CDR3 DNA reads TGTGCCAGCAGCTTGCTACAGGGTCGAGAGACCCAGTACTTC. Translating it yields CASSLLQGRETQYF.

As to this clone: One junction end disagrees with the germline gene, perhaps due to a read error. The chain couples TRBV7-7 to TRBJ2-5, with 7 bases identical to TRBD2. The germline V gene has CDR1 SSHAT and CDR2 FNYEAQ (reference sequence). The CDR3 runs to 17 residues. CDR3 coding DNA: TGTGCTAGCAGCTTACTTAGGAGCGGGGCGTACCAAGAGACCCAGTACTTC. Amino acids: CASSLLRSGAYQETQYF. The entire variable domain, with the rest obtained from reference TRBV7-7 and TRBJ2-5, is as follows: GAGVSQSPRYKVTKRGQDVTLRCDPISSHATLYWYQQALGQGPEFLTYFNYEAQPDKSGLPSDRFSAERPEGSISTLTIQRTEQRDSAMYRCASSLLRSGAYQETQYFGPGTRLLVL.

V gene TRBV4-1 combines with J gene TRBJ2-3; 11 nucleotides match TRBD1. The CDR3 is 17 amino acids. V lost 1 base and J lost 0; bases outside the gene matches: 3. CDR1 is MGHRA and CDR2 is YSYEKL in the germline V gene. The chain's CDR3 is CASSQGTGGASTDTQYF. CDR3 sequence (DNA): TGCGCCAGCAGCCAAGGGACAGGGGGCGCCAGCACAGATACGCAGTATTTT.

The genes are TRBV28 and TRBJ1-4; 7 nucleotides agree with TRBD1. V lost 7 bases and J lost 3; bases outside the gene matches: 5. The CDR3 covers 14 residues. Germline V gene data show CDR1 as MDHEN and CDR2 as SYDVKM. The CDR3 reads CASIQGRANEKLFF. The CDR3 DNA is TGTGCCAGCATACAGGGGCGGGCTAATGAAAAACTGTTTTTT.

This sequence joins TRBV7-8 and TRBJ1-5; D uncertain. The length of the CDR3 is 13 residues. V gave up 5 bases and J gave up 0 bases, with 5 bases separating them. Germline V gene sequence: CDR1 SGHVS, CDR2 FQNEAQ. The CDR3 sequence is CASSPLSNQPQHF. For the CDR3, the DNA is TGTGCCAGCAGCCCCCTTAGCAATCAGCCCCAGCATTTT.

This chain links TRBV5-1 with TRBJ2-7, with 7 bases aligning to TRBD2. With 6 bases clipped from V and 6 bases from J, the junction kept 12 bases outside the gene matches. The CDR3 runs to 14 residues. Germline V gene lookup returns CDR1 SGHRS and CDR2 YFSETQ. The CDR3 DNA reads as TGCGCCAGCACCTCCGTCGGGGGGAGTGGCGAGCAGTACTTC. This codes for CASTSVGGSGEQYF.

The rearrangement joins TRBV28 to TRBJ1-1, with no clear D. The CDR3 extends over 13 amino acids. Trimming removed 4 bases from V and 1 base from J, with 7 bases in between. Germline V lookup: CDR1 MDHEN, CDR2 SYDVKM. CDR3: CASSSLWNTEAFF. CDR3 coding DNA: TGTGCCAGCAGTTCCCTGTGGAACACTGAAGCTTTCTTT.

V gene TRBV18 combines with J gene TRBJ2-1; 10 bases are shared with TRBD2. The germline V gene has CDR1 KGHSH and CDR2 LQKENI. The length of the CDR3 is 17 residues. J was trimmed by 9 bases and V by 5 bases; bases with no gene match: 16. CDR3 in DNA: TGTGCCAGCTCATCCGGGGTTCTAGCGGGAGTCGGGGGTGAGCAGTTCTTC. It yields the protein CASSSGVLAGVGGEQFF.

The V and J genes are TRBV2 and TRBJ2-2, with 8 bases lining up with TRBD1. The length of the CDR3 is 16 residues. Germline V gene data show CDR1 as SNHLY and CDR2 as FYNNEI. Losses at the gene ends were 9 bases for V and 4 bases for J; bases not matched to a gene: 13. The chain's CDR3 is CARQMTGDYGTGELFF. As DNA, the CDR3 is TGTGCCAGACAAATGACAGGGGATTACGGCACCGGGGAGCTGTTTTTT.

V is TRBV29-1 and J is TRBJ2-5; 9 bases match TRBD2. This CDR3 has 14 residues. J was trimmed by 4 bases and V by 2 bases; bases with no gene match: 5. CDR1 is SQVTM, CDR2 ANQGSEA, per germline. As DNA, the CDR3 is TGCAGCGTTGAAAGGGCGGGAGGGGGAGAGACCCAGTACTTC. This gives the protein CSVERAGGGETQYF.

V gene TRBV27 combines with J gene TRBJ2-2; 8 bases are a match to TRBD1. V lost 5 bases and J lost 5; bases outside the gene matches: 10. The CDR3 spans 16 residues. Looked up from germline, CDR1 is MNHEY and CDR2 is SMNVEV (reference sequence). The CDR3 coding sequence is TGTGCCAGCAGTCGAGGACCGGGACAGGCAACCGGGGAGCTGTTTTTT. This translates into CASSRGPGQATGELFF.

V usage is TRBV4-2 and J usage is TRBJ1-2; D gene ambiguous. This CDR3 spans 15 amino acids. Germline CDR1 and CDR2: LGHNA and YNFKEQ. V shed 0 bases and J shed 0 bases, with 8 bases lying between them. CDR3 loop: CASSQERQPNYGYTF. As DNA, the CDR3 is TGTGCCAGCAGCCAAGAACGGCAACCTAACTATGGCTACACCTTC.

In DNA, the CDR3 is TGTGCCAGTAGTACAGCGTTGACAGGGTATACGGGTCAGCCCCAGCATTTT. Its protein product is CASSTALTGYTGQPQHF. This chain links TRBV19 with TRBJ1-5, with TRBD1 identical over 7 bases. From germline, CDR1 is LNHDA and CDR2 SQIVND (reference sequence). The CDR3 covers 17 residues. After removal of 4 bases from V and 6 bases from J, the junction contained 15 bases not matched to a gene.

The V gene is TRBV9, the J gene TRBJ2-5, with D unresolved. Per the germline V gene, CDR1 is SGDLS and CDR2 is YYNGEE. Trimming shortened V by 0 bases and J by 5 bases, and 8 bases separated the two germline ends. The CDR3 runs to 13 residues. CDR3 sequence: CASSVGVGETQYF. CDR3 sequence (DNA): TGTGCCAGCAGCGTAGGCGTGGGGGAGACCCAGTACTTC.

This chain links TRBV28 with TRBJ1-1; D gene unclear. V was clipped by 3 bases and J by 4 bases, with 6 bases between them. CDR1 is MDHEN and CDR2 is SYDVKM in the germline V gene. The CDR3 runs 12 residues. The CDR3 is CASSFRITEAFF. DNA for the CDR3: TGTGCCAGCAGTTTCAGAATCACTGAAGCTTTCTTT.

In DNA, the CDR3 is TGTGCCATCAGCAGGACGGATAGGGGCGGGGAGCTGTTTTTT. Residues: CAISRTDRGGELFF. The chain combines TRBV10-3 with TRBJ2-2; D might be TRBD1 (5 bases). The V end lost 6 bases, the J end lost 7 bases, and 15 bases lay between the germline ends. This CDR3 spans 14 amino acids. Per germline, CDR1 ENHRY and CDR2 SYGVKD.